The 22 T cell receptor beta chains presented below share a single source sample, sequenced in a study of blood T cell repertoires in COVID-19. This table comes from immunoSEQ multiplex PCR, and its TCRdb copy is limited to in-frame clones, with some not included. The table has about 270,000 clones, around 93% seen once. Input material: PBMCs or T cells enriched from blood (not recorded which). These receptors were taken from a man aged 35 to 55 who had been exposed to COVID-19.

CDR3 region: CASSINSGHLNTEAFF. The CDR3 DNA reads as TGTGCCAGTAGTATAAATTCTGGGCACCTGAACACTGAAGCTTTCTTT. The chain has TRBV19 and TRBJ1-1; no reliable D call. The CDR3 is 16 residues long. CDR1 LNHDA and CDR2 SQIVND come from the germline V gene (reference sequence). Trimming took off 2 bases at V and 0 bases at J, with 13 bases between the two ends.

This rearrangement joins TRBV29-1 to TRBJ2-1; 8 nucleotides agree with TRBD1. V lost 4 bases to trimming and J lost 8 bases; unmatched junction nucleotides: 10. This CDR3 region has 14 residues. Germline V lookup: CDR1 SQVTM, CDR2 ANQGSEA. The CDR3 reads CSVGVGQEVHEQFF. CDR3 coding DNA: TGCAGCGTTGGAGTGGGACAGGAGGTTCATGAGCAGTTCTTC.

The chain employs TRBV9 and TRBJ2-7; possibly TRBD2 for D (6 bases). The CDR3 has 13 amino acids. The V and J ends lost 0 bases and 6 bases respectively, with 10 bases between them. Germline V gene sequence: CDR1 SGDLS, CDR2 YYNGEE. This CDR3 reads CASSVVGGSEQYF. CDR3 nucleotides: TGTGCCAGCAGCGTAGTGGGGGGTTCCGAGCAGTACTTC.

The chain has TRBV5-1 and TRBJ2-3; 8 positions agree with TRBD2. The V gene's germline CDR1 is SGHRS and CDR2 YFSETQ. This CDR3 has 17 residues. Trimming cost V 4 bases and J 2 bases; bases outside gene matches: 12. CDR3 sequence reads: CASSQRPGTSLTDTQYF. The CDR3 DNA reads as TGCGCCAGCAGCCAACGGCCCGGGACTAGTCTCACAGATACGCAGTATTTT.

The chain's CDR3 is CASSQGQGALRETQYF. The CDR3 coding sequence is TGCGCCAGCAGCCAGGGACAGGGGGCGTTGCGAGAGACCCAGTACTTC. The V gene is TRBV4-3, the J gene TRBJ2-5; TRBD1 matches at 12 bases. Germline loops: CDR1 LGHNA, CDR2 YSLEER. The V and J ends lost 3 bases and 4 bases, in that order; junction bases with no gene match: 6. This CDR3 has 16 amino acids.

CDR3 coding DNA: TGTGCTAGTGGTTTGGCAGCGGGAGTACCCGGGGAGCTGTTTTTT. This translates into CASGLAAGVPGELFF. V is TRBV12-5 and J is TRBJ2-2; 8 bases fit TRBD2. Germline assignment: CDR1 LGHNT and CDR2 FRNRAP. With V trimmed by 1 base and J by 6 bases, 4 bases remained unmatched. CDR3 length equals 15 residues.

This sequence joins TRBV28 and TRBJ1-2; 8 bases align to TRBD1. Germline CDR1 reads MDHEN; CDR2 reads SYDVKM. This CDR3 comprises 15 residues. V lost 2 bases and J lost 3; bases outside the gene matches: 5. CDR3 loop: CASSLQGAIHYGYTF. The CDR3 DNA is TGTGCCAGCAGTTTACAGGGGGCTATTCACTATGGCTACACCTTC.

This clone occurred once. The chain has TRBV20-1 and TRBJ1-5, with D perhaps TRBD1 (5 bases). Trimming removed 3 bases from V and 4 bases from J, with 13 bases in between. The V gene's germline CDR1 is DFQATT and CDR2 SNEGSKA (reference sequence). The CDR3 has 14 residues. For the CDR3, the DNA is TGCAGTGCTAGTGAATACAGGCCGAATCAGCCCCAGCATTTT. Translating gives CSASEYRPNQPQHF.

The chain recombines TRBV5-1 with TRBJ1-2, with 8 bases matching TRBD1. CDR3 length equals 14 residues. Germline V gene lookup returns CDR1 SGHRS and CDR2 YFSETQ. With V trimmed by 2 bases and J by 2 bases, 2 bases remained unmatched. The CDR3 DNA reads TGCGCCAGCAGCTTTCAGGGGGCAAACTATGGCTACACCTTC. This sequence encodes CASSFQGANYGYTF.

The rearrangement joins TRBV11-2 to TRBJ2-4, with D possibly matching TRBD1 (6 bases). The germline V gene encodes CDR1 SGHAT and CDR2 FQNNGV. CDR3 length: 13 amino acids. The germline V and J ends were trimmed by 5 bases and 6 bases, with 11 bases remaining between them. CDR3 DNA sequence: TGTGCCAGCAGCCCAGGGGCAGGAAACATTCAGTACTTC. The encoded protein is CASSPGAGNIQYF.

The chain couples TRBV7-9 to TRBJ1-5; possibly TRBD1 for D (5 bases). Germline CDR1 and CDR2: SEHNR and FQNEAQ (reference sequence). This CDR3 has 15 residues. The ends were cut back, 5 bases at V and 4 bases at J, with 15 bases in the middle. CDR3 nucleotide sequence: TGTGCCAGCAGCAGGGACCCGGCGGGTAATCAGCCCCAGCATTTT. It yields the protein CASSRDPAGNQPQHF.

CDR3 DNA sequence: TGTGCCAGCAGCTTAGCGATGACAGGGGGCTTCACTGAAGCTTTCTTT. It yields the protein CASSLAMTGGFTEAFF. The genes are TRBV7-2 and TRBJ1-1; 10 bases line up with TRBD1. Per the germline V gene, CDR1 is SGHTA and CDR2 is FQGNSA. CDR3 length: 16 residues. Germline trimming cut 0 bases from V and 4 bases from J; bases unmatched to any gene: 5. Full variable domain (missing parts from reference TRBV7-2 and TRBJ1-1): GAGVSQSPSNKVTEKGKDVELRCDPISGHTALYWYRQSLGQGLEFLIYFQGNSAPDKSGLPSDRFSAERTGGSVSTLTIQRTQQEDSAVYLCASSLAMTGGFTEAFFGQGTRLTVV.

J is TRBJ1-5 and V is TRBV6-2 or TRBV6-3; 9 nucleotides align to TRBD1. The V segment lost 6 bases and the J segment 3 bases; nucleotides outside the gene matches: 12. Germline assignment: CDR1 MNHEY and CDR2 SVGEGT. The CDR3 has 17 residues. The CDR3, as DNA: TGTGCCAGCAGCTCCCTCCCGGGACAGGGTGTCAATCAGCCCCAGCATTTT. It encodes CASSSLPGQGVNQPQHF.

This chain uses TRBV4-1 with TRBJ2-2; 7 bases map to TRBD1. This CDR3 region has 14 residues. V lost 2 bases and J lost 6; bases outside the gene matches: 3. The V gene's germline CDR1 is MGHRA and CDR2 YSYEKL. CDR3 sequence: CASSQTQGAGELFF. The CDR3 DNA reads TGCGCCAGCAGCCAAACCCAGGGGGCCGGGGAGCTGTTTTTT.

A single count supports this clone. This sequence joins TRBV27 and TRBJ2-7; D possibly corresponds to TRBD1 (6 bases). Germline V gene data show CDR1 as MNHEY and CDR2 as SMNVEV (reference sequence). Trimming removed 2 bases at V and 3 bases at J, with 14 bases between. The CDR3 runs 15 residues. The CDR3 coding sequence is TGTGCCAGCAGTTTAAAACAGGGAAACTTCTACGAGCAGTACTTC. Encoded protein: CASSLKQGNFYEQYF.

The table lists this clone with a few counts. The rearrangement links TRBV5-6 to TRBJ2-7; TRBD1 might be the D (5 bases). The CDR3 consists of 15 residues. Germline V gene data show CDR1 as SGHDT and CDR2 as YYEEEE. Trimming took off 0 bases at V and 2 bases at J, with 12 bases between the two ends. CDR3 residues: CASSLEGQGTYEQYF. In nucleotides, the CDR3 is TGTGCCAGCAGCTTGGAGGGGCAGGGAACCTACGAGCAGTACTTC.

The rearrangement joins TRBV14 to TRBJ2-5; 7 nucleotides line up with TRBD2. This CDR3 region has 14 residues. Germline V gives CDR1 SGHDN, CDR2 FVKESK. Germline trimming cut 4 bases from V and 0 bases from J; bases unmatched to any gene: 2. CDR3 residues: CASSRAGNQETQYF. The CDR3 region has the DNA TGTGCCAGCAGCCGAGCGGGAAACCAAGAGACCCAGTACTTC.

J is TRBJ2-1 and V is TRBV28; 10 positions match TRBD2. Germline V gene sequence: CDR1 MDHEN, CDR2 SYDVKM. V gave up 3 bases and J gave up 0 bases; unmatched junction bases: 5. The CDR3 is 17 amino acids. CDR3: CASSFTLAGASYNEQFF. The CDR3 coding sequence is TGTGCCAGCAGTTTCACTCTAGCGGGAGCCTCCTACAATGAGCAGTTCTTC.

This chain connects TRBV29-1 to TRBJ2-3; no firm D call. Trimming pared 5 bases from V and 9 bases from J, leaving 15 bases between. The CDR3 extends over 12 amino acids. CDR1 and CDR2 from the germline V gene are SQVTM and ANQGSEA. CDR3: CSVPVRDTTQYF. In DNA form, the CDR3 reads TGCAGCGTTCCCGTTCGTGACACGACGCAGTATTTT.

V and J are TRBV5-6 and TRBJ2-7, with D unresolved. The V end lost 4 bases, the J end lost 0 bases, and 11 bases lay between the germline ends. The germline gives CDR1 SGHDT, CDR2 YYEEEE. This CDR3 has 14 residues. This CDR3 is CASSLMSRSYEQYF. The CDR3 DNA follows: TGTGCCAGCAGCCTGATGAGTCGCTCCTACGAGCAGTACTTC.

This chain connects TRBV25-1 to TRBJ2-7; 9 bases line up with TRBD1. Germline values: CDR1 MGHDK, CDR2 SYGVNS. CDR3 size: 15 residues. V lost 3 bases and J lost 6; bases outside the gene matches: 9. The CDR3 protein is CASSDGTGSFREQYF. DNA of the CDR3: TGTGCCAGCAGTGATGGGACAGGGAGCTTCCGCGAGCAGTACTTC.

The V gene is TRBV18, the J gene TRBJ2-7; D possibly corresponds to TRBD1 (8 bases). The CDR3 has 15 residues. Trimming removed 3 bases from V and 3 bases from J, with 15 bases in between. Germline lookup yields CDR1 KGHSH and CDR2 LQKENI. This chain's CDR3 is CASSPPDRDYYEQYF. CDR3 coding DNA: TGTGCCAGCTCACCGCCGGACAGGGACTACTACGAGCAGTACTTC. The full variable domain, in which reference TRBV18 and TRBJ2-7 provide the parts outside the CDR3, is NAGVMQNPRHLVRRRGQEARLRCSPMKGHSHVYWYRQLPEEGLKFMVYLQKENIIDESGMPKERFSAEFPKEGPSILRIQQVVRGDSAAYFCASSPPDRDYYEQYFGPGTRLTVT.